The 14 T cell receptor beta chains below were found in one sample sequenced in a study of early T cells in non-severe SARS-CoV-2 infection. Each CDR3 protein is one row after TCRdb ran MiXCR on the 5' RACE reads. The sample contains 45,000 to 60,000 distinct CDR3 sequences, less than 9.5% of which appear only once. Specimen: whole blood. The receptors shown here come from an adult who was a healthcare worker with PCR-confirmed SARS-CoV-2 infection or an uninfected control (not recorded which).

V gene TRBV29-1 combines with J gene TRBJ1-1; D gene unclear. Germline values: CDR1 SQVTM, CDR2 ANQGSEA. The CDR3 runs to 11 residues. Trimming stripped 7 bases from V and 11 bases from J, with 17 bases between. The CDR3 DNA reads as TGCAGCGGGAGCTCCGATCCTCCGGCTTTCTTT. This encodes CSGSSDPPAFF.

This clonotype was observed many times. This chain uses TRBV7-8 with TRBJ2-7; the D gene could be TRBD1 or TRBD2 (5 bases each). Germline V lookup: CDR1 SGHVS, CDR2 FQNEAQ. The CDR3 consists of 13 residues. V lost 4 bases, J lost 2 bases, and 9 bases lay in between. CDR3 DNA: TGTGCCAGCAGCTGGGACCCCGCCTACGAGCAGTACTTC. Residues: CASSWDPAYEQYF.

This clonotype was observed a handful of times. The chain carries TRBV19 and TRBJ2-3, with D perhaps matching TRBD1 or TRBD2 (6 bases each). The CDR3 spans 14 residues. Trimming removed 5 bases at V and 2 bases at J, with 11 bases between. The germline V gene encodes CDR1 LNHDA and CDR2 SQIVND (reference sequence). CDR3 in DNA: TGTGCCAGTAGTTGGGGGGACATCACAGATACGCAGTATTTT. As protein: CASSWGDITDTQYF.

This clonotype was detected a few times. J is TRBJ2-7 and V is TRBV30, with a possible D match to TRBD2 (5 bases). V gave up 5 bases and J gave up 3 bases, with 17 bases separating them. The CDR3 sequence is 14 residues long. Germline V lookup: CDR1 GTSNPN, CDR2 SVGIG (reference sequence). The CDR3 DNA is TGTGCCTGGGGGAGCCGGCCGATGGGCTACGAGCAGTACTTC. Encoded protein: CAWGSRPMGYEQYF.

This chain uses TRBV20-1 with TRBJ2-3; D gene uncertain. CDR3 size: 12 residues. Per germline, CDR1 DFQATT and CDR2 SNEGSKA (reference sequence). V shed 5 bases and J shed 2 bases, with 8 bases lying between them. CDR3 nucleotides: TGCAGTGCTTCAAACCCCACAGATACGCAGTATTTT. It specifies CSASNPTDTQYF.

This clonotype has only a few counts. CDR3 nucleotide sequence: TGTGCCGACGGGGACAGGTTGGGAATGAACACTGAAGCTTTCTTT. Translated, it gives CADGDRLGMNTEAFF. The chain joins TRBV12-3 or TRBV12-4 to TRBJ1-1; 8 bases match TRBD1. The CDR3 is 15 residues long. V gave up 11 bases and J gave up 0 bases; unmatched junction bases: 11.

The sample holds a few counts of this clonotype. The CDR3 bases are TGTGCCAGCAGTTATCTAGTCTCCTACAATGAGCAGTTCTTC. Amino acid sequence: CASSYLVSYNEQFF. The V call is TRBV6-6, the J call TRBJ2-1; D uncertain. Germline assignment: CDR1 MNHNY and CDR2 SVGAGI (reference sequence). The CDR3 length is 14 residues. V shed 3 bases and J shed 0 bases, with 6 bases lying between them.

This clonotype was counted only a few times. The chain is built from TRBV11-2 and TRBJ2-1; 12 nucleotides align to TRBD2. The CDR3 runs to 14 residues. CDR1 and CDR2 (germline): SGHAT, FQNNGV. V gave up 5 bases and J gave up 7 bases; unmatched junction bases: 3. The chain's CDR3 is CASSPLAGGNEQFF. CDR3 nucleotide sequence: TGTGCCAGCAGCCCTCTAGCGGGGGGGAATGAGCAGTTCTTC.

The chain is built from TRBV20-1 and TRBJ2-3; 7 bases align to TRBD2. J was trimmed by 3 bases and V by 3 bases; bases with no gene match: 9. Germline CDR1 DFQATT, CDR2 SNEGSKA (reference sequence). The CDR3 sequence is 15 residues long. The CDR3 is CSASLGGRRTDTQYF. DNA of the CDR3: TGCAGTGCTAGTCTCGGGGGGAGAAGGACAGATACGCAGTATTTT.

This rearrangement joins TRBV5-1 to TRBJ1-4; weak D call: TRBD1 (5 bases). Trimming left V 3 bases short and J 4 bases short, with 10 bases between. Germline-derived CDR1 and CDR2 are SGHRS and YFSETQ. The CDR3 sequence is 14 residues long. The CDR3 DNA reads TGCGCCAGCAGCTCGGCGGGACTTAATGAAAAACTGTTTTTT. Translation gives CASSSAGLNEKLFF.

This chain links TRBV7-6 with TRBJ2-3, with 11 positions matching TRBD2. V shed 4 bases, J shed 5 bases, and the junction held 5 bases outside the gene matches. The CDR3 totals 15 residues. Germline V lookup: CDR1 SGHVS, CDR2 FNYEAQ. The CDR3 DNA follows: TGTGCCAGCAGCTCACTAGCGGGAGTGCTAGATACGCAGTATTTT. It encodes CASSSLAGVLDTQYF.

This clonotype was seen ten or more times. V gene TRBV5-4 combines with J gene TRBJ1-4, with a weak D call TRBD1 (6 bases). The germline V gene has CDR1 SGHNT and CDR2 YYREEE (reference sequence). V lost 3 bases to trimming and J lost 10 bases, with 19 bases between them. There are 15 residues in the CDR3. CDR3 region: CASSSNRDRSGKLFF. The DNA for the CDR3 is TGTGCCAGCAGCTCCAACAGGGACCGCAGTGGAAAACTGTTTTTT.

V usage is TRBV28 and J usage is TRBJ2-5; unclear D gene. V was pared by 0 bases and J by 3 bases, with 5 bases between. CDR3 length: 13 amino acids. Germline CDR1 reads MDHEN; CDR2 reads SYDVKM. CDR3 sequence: CASSLWQKETQYF. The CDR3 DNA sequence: TGTGCCAGCAGTTTATGGCAGAAAGAGACCCAGTACTTC. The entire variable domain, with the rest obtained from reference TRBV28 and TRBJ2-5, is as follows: DVKVTQSSRYLVKRTGEKVFLECVQDMDHENMFWYRQDPGLGLRLIYFSYDVKMKEKGDIPEGYSVSREKKERFSLILESASTNQTSMYLCASSLWQKETQYFGPGTRLLVL.

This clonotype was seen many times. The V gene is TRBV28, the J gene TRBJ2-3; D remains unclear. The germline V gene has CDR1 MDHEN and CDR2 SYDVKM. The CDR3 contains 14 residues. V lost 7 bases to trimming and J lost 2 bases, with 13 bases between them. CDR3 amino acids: CASTPPAPTDTQYF. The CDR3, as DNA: TGTGCCAGCACCCCCCCGGCTCCCACAGATACGCAGTATTTT.